This TCR beta chain was retrieved from a study of blood T cell repertoires in COVID-19. Overall study: PBMCs, B-cell-depleted T cells, or T cells provided the cDNA or gDNA that made up the material.

This clone has ten or more counts. The CDR3 spans 17 residues. Germline trimming cut 1 base from V and 6 bases from J; bases unmatched to any gene: 11. Germline values: CDR1 SGHAT, CDR2 FQNNGV. Profiled with immunoSEQ multiplex PCR; TCRdb holds only in-frame clones, not every one. The repertoire includes roughly 95,000 clones, 75% to 85% of them detected once, and 3.5% to 5% sits in the top ten. The sample comprised peripheral blood. J is TRBJ2-3 and V is TRBV11-2; TRBD2 matches 9 bases. The clonotype comes from a man in his sixties with acute or convalescent COVID-19. CDR3 sequence (DNA): TGTGCCAGCAGCTTAGGGGGTAGCGGGGGAGTCCGGGATACGCAGTATTTT. This codes for CASSLGGSGGVRDTQYF.